Below, one T cell receptor beta chain is given with its context. What it recognizes is unknown. The assay was immunoSEQ multiplex PCR, and TCRdb's table has in-frame clones only and misses some. Altogether under 2,000,000 clones are present, about 95% being singletons, with the ten largest covering 1% to 1.5%. The record originates from a study of shared clonotypes between healthy human individuals. Study-level points and caveats: Generation probability values for non-shared clonotypes were lower than those for clonotypes shared by all four donors.

As defined, naive CD8 cells were CD45RO-negative and positively selected for CCR7, with terminally differentiated effector memory CD45RA+ cells excluded. Trimming removed 6 bases from V and 2 bases from J, with 11 bases in between. The CDR3 is 14 residues long. Germline V gives CDR1 MNHEY, CDR2 SMNVEV (reference sequence). The sample comprised naive CD8+ T cells sorted from blood. The rearrangement links TRBV27 to TRBJ2-1; the D call may be TRBD1 or TRBD2 (6 bases each). The source of this sequence is a man between 18 and 35 years old in good health. CDR3 protein: CASRSGAPYNEQFF. CDR3 sequence (DNA): TGTGCCAGCAGATCGGGGGCACCCTACAATGAGCAGTTCTTC.